The entry below describes one T cell receptor (beta chain). In the authors' methods: Nucleated cell number was recorded as an estimate derived from reference gene primer amplification. Using immunoSEQ multiplex PCR, the repertoire was profiled, and TCRdb retains in-frame clones only, with some absent. V and J calls and clone size are those listed in that table; D and trimming were worked out from the DNA. Seen here are under 200,000 clones, about 85% observed once, and the top ten hold roughly 21%. This CDR3 region has 11 residues. The germline V gene encodes CDR1 GTSNPN and CDR2 SVGIG (reference sequence). With 1 base removed from V and 5 bases from J, the gap between germline ends came to 3 bases. These data come from a study of blood T cell repertoires in COVID-19. The overall study: The United States, Italy and Spain were the sources of the acute and convalescent COVID-19 samples.

This TCR was recovered from a man in his sixties with active or convalescent COVID-19. Sequencing was done on a sample of peripheral blood. J is TRBJ2-4 and V is TRBV30; unclear D gene. Written as DNA, the CDR3 is TGTGCCTGGAGTGGAGAAAACATTCAGTACTTC. Translation gives CAWSGENIQYF.